The next 28 T cell receptor beta chains were all read from a single sample in a study of beta chain features in type 1 diabetes. The isolated RNA, all of it, was reverse transcribed, so expressed TCRB transcripts were what got sequenced. Data came from immunoSEQ multiplex PCR; TCRdb stores just in-frame clones and leaves some out. The sample holds approximately 340,000 clones, more than 13% seen once. Sequencing was done on a sample of naive CD4+ T cells from blood. The receptors were gathered from a woman younger than 35 in good health.

As concerns this clone: Other DNA sequences in the same sample also yield this CDR3. This chain connects TRBV30 to TRBJ2-1; tentatively, D is TRBD1 (5 bases). CDR1 is GTSNPN and CDR2 is SVGIG in the germline V gene (reference sequence). V dropped 1 base and J dropped 1 base, with 8 bases sitting between them. The CDR3 sequence is 14 residues long. CDR3 region: CAWSGGHSYNEQFF. CDR3 DNA: TGTGCCTGGAGTGGGGGCCATTCCTACAATGAGCAGTTCTTC.

This clone was found a few times. The chain carries TRBV30 and TRBJ1-3, with a tentative D call TRBD1 (6 bases). The V gene's germline CDR1 is GTSNPN and CDR2 SVGIG (reference sequence). There are 16 residues in the CDR3. Trimming removed 3 bases from V and 0 bases from J, with 15 bases in between. The CDR3 sequence: CAWSAWGLSSGNTIYF. CDR3 coding DNA: TGTGCCTGGAGCGCTTGGGGGCTGAGCTCTGGAAACACCATATATTTT.

The chain joins TRBV4-2 to TRBJ2-1, with D tentatively TRBD2 (6 bases). The CDR3 extends over 14 amino acids. The germline CDR1 and CDR2 sequences are LGHNA and YNFKEQ. V lost 8 bases and J lost 0, with 11 bases in between. CDR3 bases: TGTGCCAGCGGCGGGATGAGCTCCTACAATGAGCAGTTCTTC. Translated: CASGGMSSYNEQFF.

This clone appeared a few times. This chain joins TRBV2 and TRBJ1-5; tentative D call: TRBD1 (5 bases). Germline V CDR1 and CDR2: SNHLY, FYNNEI. The V gene lost 7 bases and the J gene lost 4 bases, with 17 bases spanning the gap. This CDR3 comprises 15 residues. CDR3 amino acids: CASTPQGLGNQPQHF. CDR3 DNA: TGTGCCAGCACTCCCCAGGGCCTGGGGAATCAGCCCCAGCATTTT.

Comments on this clone: This same CDR3 is encoded by further DNA sequences in the sample. The rearrangement uses TRBV9 and TRBJ2-7; 11 bases are a match to TRBD2. CDR1 is SGDLS and CDR2 is YYNGEE in the germline V gene. The length of the CDR3 is 15 residues. Germline trimming cut 0 bases from V and 1 base from J; bases unmatched to any gene: 0. CDR3 in amino acids: CASSVGLAGSYEQYF. In DNA form, the CDR3 reads TGTGCCAGCAGCGTAGGACTAGCGGGATCCTACGAGCAGTACTTC.

The chain joins TRBV5-4 to TRBJ1-2, with D possibly TRBD1 on 6 matching bases. The CDR3 contains 15 residues. The ends were cut back, 0 bases at V and 6 bases at J, with 15 bases in the middle. Germline values: CDR1 SGHNT, CDR2 YYREEE (reference sequence). This CDR3 reads CASSLERWGLDGYTF. Written as DNA, the CDR3 is TGTGCCAGCAGCTTGGAGAGATGGGGGCTAGATGGCTACACCTTC.

This clone turned up a few times. CDR3 region: CASSVQGGRSGNTIYF. CDR3 nucleotide sequence: TGTGCCAGCAGCGTCCAGGGGGGCCGCTCTGGAAACACCATATATTTT. This chain links TRBV9 with TRBJ1-3, with 7 bases aligning to TRBD1. The CDR3 totals 16 residues. After removal of 2 bases from V and 0 bases from J, the junction contained 5 bases not matched to a gene. CDR1 SGDLS and CDR2 YYNGEE come from the germline V gene.

The chain has TRBV4-1 and TRBJ1-1; possible D gene TRBD1, 5 bases. Trimming cost V 0 bases and J 2 bases, with 19 bases left between them. Germline-derived CDR1 and CDR2 are MGHRA and YSYEKL. The length of the CDR3 is 18 residues. CDR3 sequence: CASSQEGSWAQVNTEAFF. The CDR3 DNA is TGCGCCAGCAGCCAAGAAGGCTCTTGGGCACAGGTTAACACTGAAGCTTTCTTT.

This chain uses TRBV19 with TRBJ2-7, with TRBD1 matching 9 bases. This CDR3 contains 17 residues. CDR1 LNHDA and CDR2 SQIVND come from the germline V gene (reference sequence). J was trimmed by 4 bases and V by 0 bases; bases with no gene match: 10. The DNA of the CDR3 is TGTGCCAGTAGTATAGATCATGGGACAGGGATCGCGTACGAGCAGTACTTC. Protein: CASSIDHGTGIAYEQYF.

This chain connects TRBV7-2 to TRBJ2-1; 10 nucleotides line up with TRBD2. The CDR3 consists of 17 residues. Germline V gene lookup returns CDR1 SGHTA and CDR2 FQGNSA. Trimming took 5 bases from V and 7 from J; bases not matched to a gene: 14. For the CDR3, the DNA is TGTGCCAGCAGCCCGGTGGCAGCGGGAGGGCCATATAATGAGCAGTTCTTC. Protein product: CASSPVAAGGPYNEQFF. The full variable domain, completed using reference TRBV7-2 and TRBJ2-1, is GAGVSQSPSNKVTEKGKDVELRCDPISGHTALYWYRQSLGQGLEFLIYFQGNSAPDKSGLPSDRFSAERTGGSVSTLTIQRTQQEDSAVYLCASSPVAAGGPYNEQFFGPGTRLTVL.

This clone occurred a few times. The chain recombines TRBV30 with TRBJ1-1; no clear D. The V gene's germline CDR1 is GTSNPN and CDR2 SVGIG (reference sequence). V was clipped by 0 bases and J by 1 base, with 6 bases between them. The CDR3 is 13 residues long. Written as DNA, the CDR3 is TGTGCCTGGAGTGTCCAGGCGAACACTGAAGCTTTCTTT. Amino acid sequence: CAWSVQANTEAFF.

This clone was seen only a few times. The V and J genes are TRBV10-3 and TRBJ2-7, with TRBD1 identical over 7 bases. The V gene end was trimmed by 10 bases and the J gene end by 5 bases; junction bases not matched to a gene: 8. CDR1 is ENHRY and CDR2 is SYGVKD in the germline V gene. The CDR3 totals 12 residues. For the CDR3, the DNA is TGTGCCACCGGGGATACAGGGGACGAGCAGTACTTC. This codes for CATGDTGDEQYF.

Written as DNA, the CDR3 is TGTGCCAGCTCACCTCCCTCTAGCGTCACTTGGGATACGCAGTATTTT. Its translation is CASSPPSSVTWDTQYF. The chain has TRBV18 and TRBJ2-3, with TRBD2 as a possible D gene (6 bases). This CDR3 has 16 amino acids. V lost 3 bases, J lost 6 bases, and 19 bases lay in between. Germline CDR1 KGHSH, CDR2 LQKENI. The full variable domain, rest sourced from reference TRBV18 and TRBJ2-3, is NAGVMQNPRHLVRRRGQEARLRCSPMKGHSHVYWYRQLPEEGLKFMVYLQKENIIDESGMPKERFSAEFPKEGPSILRIQQVVRGDSAAYFCASSPPSSVTWDTQYFGPGTRLTVL.

V gene TRBV4-2 combines with J gene TRBJ1-1, with 7 bases that match TRBD1. Germline V gives CDR1 LGHNA, CDR2 YNFKEQ. The trim removed 1 base at V and 3 bases at J, leaving 5 bases unmatched. This CDR3 is built from 15 residues. The CDR3: CASSQGQGGDTEAFF. The DNA for the CDR3 is TGTGCCAGCAGCCAAGGACAGGGAGGAGACACTGAAGCTTTCTTT.

The V gene is TRBV6-5, the J gene TRBJ2-3; D possibly corresponds to TRBD1 (5 bases). Germline values: CDR1 MNHEY, CDR2 SVGAGI. The V end was cut by 2 bases, the J end by 4 bases, with 10 bases between. This CDR3 has 14 residues. The CDR3 loop reads CASSYGAGADTQYF. The CDR3 coding sequence is TGTGCCAGCAGTTACGGGGCAGGAGCAGATACGCAGTATTTT.

This clone was detected only a few times. The chain is built from TRBV30 and TRBJ2-1, with 11 bases aligning to TRBD2. The CDR3 is 15 residues long. Germline loops: CDR1 GTSNPN, CDR2 SVGIG (reference sequence). V lost 0 bases to trimming and J lost 7 bases; unmatched junction nucleotides: 5. In nucleotides, the CDR3 is TGTGCCTGGAGTGTCAGCCTAGCGGGAGGAAATGAGCAGTTCTTC. This translates into CAWSVSLAGGNEQFF.

Only a few counts were recorded for this clone. The gene calls are TRBV30 and TRBJ1-1; D not certain. The germline gives CDR1 GTSNPN, CDR2 SVGIG (reference sequence). Trimming removed 1 base from V and 0 bases from J, with 3 bases in between. The CDR3 length is 12 residues. The CDR3 is CAWSAVNTEAFF. DNA of the CDR3: TGTGCCTGGAGTGCAGTGAACACTGAAGCTTTCTTT.

The chain uses TRBV4-1 and TRBJ2-6, with 10 bases identical to TRBD1. This CDR3 contains 17 residues. Germline V gene sequence: CDR1 MGHRA, CDR2 YSYEKL. The V gene end was trimmed by 1 base and the J gene end by 2 bases; junction bases not matched to a gene: 2. The CDR3 DNA is TGCGCCAGCAGCCAAGCCGGACAGGGGGCTGGGGCCAACGTCCTGACTTTC. This sequence encodes CASSQAGQGAGANVLTF.

The chain has TRBV19 and TRBJ1-2; TRBD1 is a possible D gene (6 bases). This CDR3 contains 16 residues. CDR1 is LNHDA and CDR2 is SQIVND in the germline V gene (reference sequence). V was cut by 5 bases and J by 0 bases, with 16 bases left in between. Here the CDR3 DNA reads TGTGCCAGTAGTCTCGGGACACCCTTCGCTAACTATGGCTACACCTTC. Translated, it gives CASSLGTPFANYGYTF.

J is TRBJ2-5 and V is TRBV16; 9 nucleotides match TRBD2. The V and J ends lost 8 bases and 5 bases, in that order; junction bases with no gene match: 6. The germline gives CDR1 KGHSY, CDR2 FQNENV. The CDR3 totals 13 residues. The CDR3 DNA is TGTGCCAGCCCACTAGCGGGTAGGGAGACCCAGTACTTC. Its protein product is CASPLAGRETQYF. The whole variable domain, filled in from reference TRBV16 and TRBJ2-5, reads GEEVAQTPKHLVRGEGQKAKLYCAPIKGHSYVFWYQQVLKNEFKFLISFQNENVFDETGMPKERFSAKCLPNSPCSLEIQATKLEDSAVYFCASPLAGRETQYFGPGTRLLVL.

The sample holds a few counts of this clone. The chain recombines TRBV30 with TRBJ2-1; TRBD1 might be the D (5 bases). The germline V gene encodes CDR1 GTSNPN and CDR2 SVGIG (reference sequence). This CDR3 is 11 amino acids long. Trimming took off 5 bases at V and 9 bases at J, with 11 bases between the two ends. The CDR3 DNA reads as TGTGCCTGGGGACGTCAGGGTGAGCAGTTCTTC. It encodes CAWGRQGEQFF.

The chain has TRBV30 and TRBJ2-5, with 12 bases aligning to TRBD1. The ends lost 3 bases at V and 5 bases at J; junction bases unmatched: 7. The CDR3 is 15 residues long. In germline, CDR1 is GTSNPN, CDR2 SVGIG (reference sequence). The CDR3 DNA is TGTGCCTGGAGGCCAGGGACAGGGGGCTTCGAGACCCAGTACTTC. As protein: CAWRPGTGGFETQYF.

The chain couples TRBV7-9 to TRBJ2-5, with D possibly TRBD1 on 6 matching bases. CDR3 length: 12 amino acids. Germline-derived CDR1 and CDR2 are SEHNR and FQNEAQ (reference sequence). V was cut by 7 bases and J by 9 bases, with 15 bases left in between. The CDR3: CASNQTPGAQYF. In DNA form, the CDR3 reads TGTGCCAGCAACCAGACCCCAGGGGCCCAGTACTTC. The full variable domain, its missing parts supplied by reference TRBV7-9 and TRBJ2-5, is DTGVSQNPRHKITKRGQNVTFRCDPISEHNRLYWYRQTLGQGPEFLTYFQNEAQLEKSRLLSDRFSAERPKGSFSTLEIQRTEQGDSAMYLCASNQTPGAQYFGPGTRLLVL.

This clone was counted only a few times. The chain links TRBV18 to TRBJ2-1; possibly TRBD1 for D (7 bases). CDR1 and CDR2 from the germline V gene are KGHSH and LQKENI. Trimming removed 0 bases at V and 1 base at J, with 10 bases between. The CDR3 covers 16 residues. Here the CDR3 reads CASSPPAGQSYNEQFF. The CDR3 DNA sequence: TGTGCCAGCTCACCACCGGCGGGACAGTCCTACAATGAGCAGTTCTTC.

This clone showed up just a few times. V and J are TRBV6-6 and TRBJ1-1, with unresolved D. This CDR3 spans 13 amino acids. The germline V gene has CDR1 MNHNY and CDR2 SVGAGI (reference sequence). V lost 5 bases, J lost 1 base, and 8 bases lay in between. CDR3 amino acids: CASSPNTNTEAFF. The DNA for the CDR3 is TGTGCCAGCAGTCCAAACACGAACACTGAAGCTTTCTTT.

In this sample, this clone turned up a few times. The rearrangement uses TRBV28 and TRBJ2-1; 8 positions agree with TRBD2. CDR3 length: 17 amino acids. Losses at the gene ends were 1 base for V and 4 bases for J; bases not matched to a gene: 9. Germline V CDR1 and CDR2: MDHEN, SYDVKM. CDR3 sequence (DNA): TGTGCCAGCAGTTTATCCCCTGGGACTAGGCGGTACAATGAGCAGTTCTTC. Residues: CASSLSPGTRRYNEQFF.

The chain uses TRBV7-9 and TRBJ2-1; tentatively, D is TRBD2 (5 bases). Germline V CDR1 and CDR2: SEHNR, FQNEAQ (reference sequence). The V and J ends lost 6 bases and 6 bases respectively, with 9 bases between them. The CDR3 has 12 residues. The CDR3 sequence: CASRLSGNEQFF. CDR3 nucleotides: TGTGCCAGCAGACTAAGCGGCAATGAGCAGTTCTTC.

A few counts support this clone. The V and J genes are TRBV7-2 and TRBJ2-1, with D unresolved. Germline values: CDR1 SGHTA, CDR2 FQGNSA. The V end was cut by 3 bases, the J end by 8 bases, with 8 bases between. CDR3 length: 12 residues. CDR3: CASSFRGYEQFF. Here the CDR3 DNA reads TGTGCCAGCAGCTTCCGCGGCTATGAGCAGTTCTTC. The whole variable domain, remainder taken from reference TRBV7-2 and TRBJ2-1, is GAGVSQSPSNKVTEKGKDVELRCDPISGHTALYWYRQSLGQGLEFLIYFQGNSAPDKSGLPSDRFSAERTGGSVSTLTIQRTQQEDSAVYLCASSFRGYEQFFGPGTRLTVL.